These T cell receptor beta chains were read from a single sample in a study of naive and memory T cell subsets. TCRdb recomputed calls from the UMI-ligation and nested PCR reads with MiXCR, one row per CDR3 protein. The data show approximately 82,000 distinct CDR3 sequences, with about 7% seen just once and 1.6% held by the top ten. The sample was central memory CD4+ T cells from blood. Receptors were obtained from a human donor in good health. Each CDR3 is given with its conserved first and last residue. Fields, in order: clone size, V gene, D gene, J gene, CDR3 protein, CDR3 DNA. The D gene is left open where the match is weak. The size of a clone is reported for some rows only, either as once, few or many, or as a class for expanded clones.

abundance: .; v_gene: TRBV14; d_gene: .; j_gene: TRBJ2-5; CDR3aa: CASSQRGETQYF; CDR3nt: TGTGCCAGCAGTCAAAGGGGGGAGACCCAGTACTTC
abundance: many; v_gene: TRBV18; d_gene: .; j_gene: TRBJ1-6; CDR3aa: CASSRDVNSPLHF; CDR3nt: TGTGCCAGCTCACGCGATGTCAATTCACCCCTCCACTTT
abundance: many; v_gene: TRBV5-4; d_gene: .; j_gene: TRBJ2-5; CDR3aa: CASSLKRPRETQYF; CDR3nt: TGTGCCAGCAGTCTCAAGCGTCCTAGGGAGACCCAGTACTTC
abundance: .; v_gene: TRBV6-1; d_gene: .; j_gene: TRBJ1-3; CDR3aa: CASSQRGGTGNGWDTIYF; CDR3nt: TGTGCCAGCAGTCAAAGAGGAGGAACAGGGAACGGCTGGGACACCATATATTTT
abundance: .; v_gene: TRBV7-2; d_gene: TRBD2; j_gene: TRBJ2-4; CDR3aa: CASSSTSGAKNIQYF; CDR3nt: TGTGCCAGCAGCTCGACTAGCGGAGCCAAAAACATTCAGTACTTC
abundance: .; v_gene: TRBV7-9; d_gene: .; j_gene: TRBJ2-1; CDR3aa: CASSSGAHEQFF; CDR3nt: TGTGCCAGCAGCTCGGGAGCACATGAGCAGTTCTTC
abundance: few; v_gene: TRBV20-1; d_gene: .; j_gene: TRBJ2-5; CDR3aa: CSASSRSQETQYF; CDR3nt: TGCAGTGCTAGTTCGCGGTCCCAAGAGACCCAGTACTTC
abundance: many; v_gene: TRBV6-5; d_gene: .; j_gene: TRBJ2-3; CDR3aa: CASSAQRATDTQYF; CDR3nt: TGTGCCAGCAGTGCACAGCGGGCCACAGATACGCAGTATTTT
abundance: many; v_gene: TRBV29-1; d_gene: .; j_gene: TRBJ2-7; CDR3aa: CSGRDGPYEQYF; CDR3nt: TGCAGCGGTAGGGACGGTCCATACGAGCAGTACTTC
abundance: few; v_gene: TRBV24-1; d_gene: .; j_gene: TRBJ2-5; CDR3aa: CATSADNRMTQYF; CDR3nt: TGTGCCACCAGCGCTGATAACCGCATGACCCAGTACTTC
abundance: few; v_gene: TRBV7-2; d_gene: .; j_gene: TRBJ1-2; CDR3aa: CASSLQRGQGDGYTF; CDR3nt: TGTGCCAGCAGCTTACAGCGAGGGCAGGGAGACGGCTACACCTTC